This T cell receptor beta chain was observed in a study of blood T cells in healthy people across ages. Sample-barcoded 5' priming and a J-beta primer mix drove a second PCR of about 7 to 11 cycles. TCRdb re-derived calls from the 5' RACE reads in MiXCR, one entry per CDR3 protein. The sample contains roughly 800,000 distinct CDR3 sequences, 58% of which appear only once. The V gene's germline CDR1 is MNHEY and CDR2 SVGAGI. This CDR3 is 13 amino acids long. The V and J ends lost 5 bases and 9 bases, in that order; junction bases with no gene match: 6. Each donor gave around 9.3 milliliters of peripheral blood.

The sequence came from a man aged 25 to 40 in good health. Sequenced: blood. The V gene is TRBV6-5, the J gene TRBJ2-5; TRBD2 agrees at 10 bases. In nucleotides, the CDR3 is TGTGCCAGCAGTAACGGACTAGCGGCCTCCCAGTACTTC. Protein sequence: CASSNGLAASQYF.